This T cell receptor (beta chain) comes out of a study of shared clonotypes between healthy human individuals. Study overall: Researchers assigned three CD4 naive, three CD4 memory, two CD8 naive and one CD8 memory plate to each donor. The study's findings and limits: Relative to memory subsets, naive subsets generally showed larger estimated richness.

The CDR3 is 15 amino acids. Germline V CDR1 and CDR2: SEHNR, FQNEAQ (reference sequence). The V end was cut by 4 bases, the J end by 4 bases, with 16 bases between. TCRdb's copy holds only in-frame clones and misses some; the assay was immunoSEQ multiplex PCR. The sample carries around 2,100,000 clones, over 85% recorded once. Concerning this clone itself: Its cognate antigen is unknown.

Naive CD8 cells lacked CD45RO and underwent positive selection for CCR7, leaving out terminally differentiated effector memory CD45RA+ cells. This rearrangement joins TRBV7-9 to TRBJ1-2, with D maybe TRBD1 (5 bases). The receptor was isolated from a man younger than 35 in good health. Sample: naive CD8+ T cells sorted from blood. The CDR3 reads CASSSSRETLYGYTF. The CDR3 bases are TGTGCCAGCAGCTCATCCAGGGAAACCCTCTATGGCTACACCTTC.